This T cell receptor beta chain was documented in a study of T-cell memory formation after mild COVID-19. This clonotype was counted at least ten times. This CDR3 comprises 12 residues. CDR1 MNHNY and CDR2 SVGAGI come from the germline V gene (reference sequence). 5'RACE primed from the constant segment yielded TCR alpha and TCR beta cDNA libraries bearing sample barcodes and UMIs. Each CDR3 protein gets one entry after TCRdb re-called the 5' RACE reads with MiXCR. The sample lists roughly 170,000 distinct CDR3 sequences, 15% to 20% occurring once. The J gene is TRBJ1-5, the V gene TRBV6-6; D unresolved. The sequenced sample consisted of PBMCs or a T cell subset sorted from them (not recorded which). This sequence originates from a man younger than 30 who had mild COVID-19 (a few samples of this study predate the infection). Cell type and time point are not known. The CDR3 DNA sequence: TGTGGGGCCGCGGTGGGAGGTCAGCCCCAGCATTTT. Protein sequence: CGAAVGGQPQHF.